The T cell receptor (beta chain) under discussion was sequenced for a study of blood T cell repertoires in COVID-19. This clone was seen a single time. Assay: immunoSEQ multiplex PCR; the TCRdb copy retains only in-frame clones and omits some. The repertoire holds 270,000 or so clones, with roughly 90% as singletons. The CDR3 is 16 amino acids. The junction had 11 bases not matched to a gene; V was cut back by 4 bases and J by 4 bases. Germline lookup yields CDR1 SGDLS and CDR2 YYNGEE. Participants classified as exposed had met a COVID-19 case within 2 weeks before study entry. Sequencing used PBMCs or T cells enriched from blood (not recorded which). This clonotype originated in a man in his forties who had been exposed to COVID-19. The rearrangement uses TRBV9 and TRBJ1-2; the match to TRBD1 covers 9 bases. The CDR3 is CASSPRGDRASYGYTF. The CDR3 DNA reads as TGTGCCAGCAGCCCTAGAGGGGACAGGGCAAGCTATGGCTACACCTTC.